Below, 5 T cell receptor beta chains from the same sample are listed, as sequenced in a study of T-cell memory formation after mild COVID-19. TCRdb re-called the 5' RACE reads through MiXCR, storing one row per CDR3 protein. Here the sample spans more than 400,000 distinct CDR3 sequences, over 15% being singletons. Sequencing was carried out using PBMCs or a T cell subset sorted from them (not recorded which). These receptors were collected from an adult woman who had mild COVID-19 (a few samples of this study predate the infection). Cell type and time point are not known.

The rearrangement uses TRBV28 and TRBJ2-2; D is unclear. The CDR3 covers 17 residues. Germline V gene data show CDR1 as MDHEN and CDR2 as SYDVKM. V was trimmed by 1 base and J by 2 bases, leaving 14 bases between them. CDR3 residues: CASSLYLVGRNTGELFF. Written as DNA, the CDR3 is TGTGCCAGCAGTTTATACCTGGTGGGAAGAAACACCGGGGAGCTGTTTTTT. The whole variable domain, filled in from reference TRBV28 and TRBJ2-2, reads DVKVTQSSRYLVKRTGEKVFLECVQDMDHENMFWYRQDPGLGLRLIYFSYDVKMKEKGDIPEGYSVSREKKERFSLILESASTNQTSMYLCASSLYLVGRNTGELFFGEGSRLTVL.

The rearrangement joins TRBV12-3 or TRBV12-4 to TRBJ1-2, with D perhaps matching TRBD1 (5 bases). The CDR3 loop spans 12 amino acids. With 6 bases removed from V and 9 bases from J, the gap between germline ends came to 14 bases. In DNA, the CDR3 is TGTGCCAGCAGCTCAGACAGATTGAGCTACACCTTC. Amino acid sequence: CASSSDRLSYTF.

There are a few counts of this clonotype. This chain links TRBV29-1 with TRBJ2-1, with D unclear. This CDR3 has 16 residues. The germline V gene has CDR1 SQVTM and CDR2 ANQGSEA. Trimming removed 1 base from V and 4 bases from J, with 17 bases in between. The CDR3 DNA is TGCAGCGTTGAAGTGAGTCACCCTGACCTATACAATGAGCAGTTCTTC. It codes for CSVEVSHPDLYNEQFF.

This clonotype has a handful of counts. The chain couples TRBV5-1 to TRBJ2-1; D unresolved. CDR3 length: 15 residues. V was trimmed by 0 bases and J by 6 bases, leaving 13 bases between them. Germline V gene sequence: CDR1 SGHRS, CDR2 YFSETQ. As DNA, the CDR3 is TGCGCCAGCAGCTTGGGGTGGAAGAGCAGCAATGAGCAGTTCTTC. Protein product: CASSLGWKSSNEQFF.

The chain uses TRBV5-1 and TRBJ1-6; D unresolved. The CDR3 covers 15 residues. CDR1 SGHRS and CDR2 YFSETQ come from the germline V gene. V lost 7 bases and J lost 7, with 18 bases in between. The CDR3 spells CASPMVIARNSPLHF. Here the CDR3 DNA reads TGCGCCAGCCCCATGGTGATAGCGCGAAATTCACCCCTCCACTTT.